These 21 T cell receptor beta chains were sequenced from one sample in a study of CD8 T cells in Susac syndrome. It was with random hexamers that roughly 0.45 to 1 ug RNA was reverse transcribed. TCRdb passed the immunoSEQ multiplex PCR reads through MiXCR, listing each CDR3 protein once. The sample has hundreds of thousands of distinct CDR3 sequences; just over 90% are singletons. Material: CD4+ T cells from PBMCs. Source of these receptors: a human donor with multiple sclerosis.

The genes are TRBV24-1 and TRBJ2-1, with TRBD2 matching 8 bases. The CDR3 contains 16 residues. Germline V gene lookup returns CDR1 KGHDR and CDR2 SFDVKD. The ends lost 3 bases at V and 7 bases at J; junction bases unmatched: 10. For the CDR3, the DNA is TGTGCCACCAGTGATCACGACAGGAGCGGGGGTAATGAGCAGTTCTTC. Residues: CATSDHDRSGGNEQFF.

V and J are TRBV18 and TRBJ1-1; 9 bases map to TRBD1. CDR3 length: 14 residues. Germline trimming cut 3 bases from V and 6 bases from J; bases unmatched to any gene: 5. The germline V gene has CDR1 KGHSH and CDR2 LQKENI. This CDR3 is CASSPRDREAEAFF. The CDR3 region has the DNA TGTGCCAGCTCACCGCGGGACAGGGAAGCTGAAGCTTTCTTT.

The rearrangement links TRBV19 to TRBJ1-2; no firm D call. This CDR3 region has 13 residues. Trimming stripped 3 bases from V and 1 base from J, with 6 bases between. CDR1 is LNHDA, CDR2 SQIVND, per germline (reference sequence). As DNA, the CDR3 is TGTGCCAGTAGTATGGTGGTTAACTATGGCTACACCTTC. This translates into CASSMVVNYGYTF.

This chain uses TRBV28 with TRBJ2-1; perhaps TRBD2 as D (6 bases). CDR3 length: 15 amino acids. V was pared by 6 bases and J by 2 bases, with 14 bases between. Per the germline V gene, CDR1 is MDHEN and CDR2 is SYDVKM. The CDR3 DNA is TGTGCCAGCAGCGGGGGACTTCTTGCCTACAATGAGCAGTTCTTC. Its translation: CASSGGLLAYNEQFF.

This chain connects TRBV10-3 to TRBJ1-1; D not certain. V gave up 0 bases and J gave up 11 bases, with 13 bases separating them. CDR1 and CDR2 (germline): ENHRY, SYGVKD. CDR3 length equals 13 residues. CDR3 sequence: CAISESEFKEAFF. CDR3 bases: TGTGCCATCAGTGAGTCGGAGTTCAAGGAGGCTTTCTTT.

This clonotype has just a few counts. The chain links TRBV5-6 to TRBJ2-1, with 7 nucleotides matching TRBD1. CDR3 length equals 12 residues. The V and J ends lost 7 bases and 5 bases, in that order; junction bases with no gene match: 3. Looked up from germline, CDR1 is SGHDT and CDR2 is YYEEEE. CDR3 protein: CASSGTDNEQFF. The CDR3 region has the DNA TGTGCCAGCTCCGGGACAGACAATGAGCAGTTCTTC.

The CDR3 DNA sequence: TGTGCCACCAGTGAACCGGGGCAGAATCAGCCCCAGCATTTT. It encodes CATSEPGQNQPQHF. The chain joins TRBV24-1 to TRBJ1-5, with a weak D call TRBD1 (5 bases). This CDR3 contains 14 residues. Germline lookup yields CDR1 KGHDR and CDR2 SFDVKD. Trimming removed 4 bases at V and 4 bases at J, with 10 bases between.

The V call is TRBV30, the J call TRBJ1-1, with unresolved D. Germline V gives CDR1 GTSNPN, CDR2 SVGIG (reference sequence). The CDR3 covers 12 residues. The germline V and J ends were trimmed by 3 bases and 2 bases, with 7 bases remaining between them. The CDR3 loop is CAWSRVNTEAFF. CDR3 bases: TGTGCCTGGAGCCGAGTCAACACTGAAGCTTTCTTT.

The chain carries TRBV3-1 and TRBJ2-7; no definite D call. This CDR3 comprises 13 residues. Germline V CDR1 and CDR2: LGHDT, YNNKEL (reference sequence). Trimming removed 4 bases from V and 3 bases from J, with 10 bases in between. CDR3 sequence: CASSRAVGYEQYF. The CDR3 DNA reads as TGTGCCAGCAGCCGGGCGGTGGGCTACGAGCAGTACTTC.

The CDR3 DNA reads TGCGCCAGCAGCTCCGACGGCTTCTACGAGCAGTACGTC. Amino acid sequence: CASSSDGFYEQYV. The chain employs TRBV5-1 and TRBJ2-7; D gene unclear. V lost 3 bases and J lost 3, with 10 bases in between. Germline lookup yields CDR1 SGHRS and CDR2 YFSETQ. The CDR3 is 13 amino acids.

This clonotype appeared once. The V gene is TRBV15, the J gene TRBJ2-2; D uncertain. V lost 6 bases, J lost 5 bases, and 10 bases lay in between. Germline-derived CDR1 and CDR2 are LNHNV and YYDKDF (reference sequence). This CDR3 spans 13 amino acids. In nucleotides, the CDR3 is TGTGCCACCAGTCCCTTCCGGACCGGGGAGCTGTTTTTT. The encoded protein is CATSPFRTGELFF.

The rearrangement links TRBV28 to TRBJ2-6; a possible D gene is TRBD1 (5 bases). Germline CDR1 and CDR2: MDHEN and SYDVKM. This CDR3 region has 14 residues. V shed 6 bases and J shed 6 bases, with 12 bases lying between them. The CDR3 is CASRTATEANVLTF. For the CDR3, the DNA is TGTGCCAGCAGGACAGCCACTGAGGCCAACGTCCTGACTTTC.

This clonotype was picked up a small number of times. The chain couples TRBV6-1 to TRBJ1-1, with D maybe TRBD1 (5 bases). CDR1 MNHNS and CDR2 SASEGT come from the germline V gene. The CDR3 loop spans 14 amino acids. V was shortened by 2 bases and J by 1 base, with 8 bases between the two germline ends. The CDR3 region has the DNA TGTGCCAGCAGTGAATCCGGGGGGAACACTGAAGCTTTCTTT. Translating gives CASSESGGNTEAFF.

The chain carries TRBV5-1 and TRBJ2-3; TRBD2 aligns across 7 bases. V was clipped by 1 base and J by 4 bases; unmatched bases: 6. Looked up from germline, CDR1 is SGHRS and CDR2 is YFSETQ. The CDR3 covers 15 residues. DNA for the CDR3: TGCGCCAGCAGCTTGAGTGCGGGAGCACCAGATACGCAGTATTTT. This encodes CASSLSAGAPDTQYF.

V and J are TRBV5-1 and TRBJ1-1; 8 nucleotides agree with TRBD1. Looked up from germline, CDR1 is SGHRS and CDR2 is YFSETQ. The CDR3 has 16 residues. Trimming at V came to 4 bases and at J to 0 bases, leaving 8 bases not matched to a gene. The CDR3, as DNA: TGCGCCAGCAGCCCCGGGACAGGCAAAATGAACACTGAAGCTTTCTTT. This gives the protein CASSPGTGKMNTEAFF.

This clonotype was observed a single time. The chain's CDR3 is CASSLATIYEQYV. The DNA for the CDR3 is TGTGCCAGCAGCTTAGCGACTATCTACGAGCAGTACGTC. The chain couples TRBV7-2 to TRBJ2-7; D is perhaps TRBD2 (5 bases). Between the trimmed V and J ends, which lost 0 bases and 3 bases, there was a span of 6 bases. CDR1 is SGHTA and CDR2 is FQGNSA in the germline V gene. The CDR3 has 13 residues.

Only one count was recorded for this clonotype. This CDR3 reads CASSLAGGLAGNTIYF. The CDR3 DNA reads as TGCGCCAGCAGCTTGGCGGGGGGTCTGGCTGGAAACACCATATATTTT. The chain uses TRBV5-1 and TRBJ1-3, with D tentatively TRBD1 (5 bases). From germline, CDR1 is SGHRS and CDR2 YFSETQ. Trimming cost V 0 bases and J 2 bases, with 12 bases left between them. The CDR3 extends over 16 amino acids. Based on the CDR3 plus reference TRBV5-1 and TRBJ1-3, the full variable domain is KAGVTQTPRYLIKTRGQQVTLSCSPISGHRSVSWYQQTPGQGLQFLFEYFSETQRNKGNFPGRFSGRQFSNSRSEMNVSTLELGDSALYLCASSLAGGLAGNTIYFGEGSWLTVV.

The chain links TRBV7-9 to TRBJ1-4, with 7 bases that match TRBD1. V lost 1 base, J lost 7 bases, and 6 bases stayed unmatched. The CDR3 spans 15 residues. CDR1 is SEHNR, CDR2 FQNEAQ, per germline (reference sequence). The CDR3 DNA sequence: TGTGCCAGCAGCTTAGGATCGGGACAGAGTGAAAAACTGTTTTTT. Translation gives CASSLGSGQSEKLFF.

This clonotype has only one observation. The J gene is TRBJ1-2, the V gene TRBV4-1; tentatively, D is TRBD1 (5 bases). This CDR3 has 16 residues. Trimming pared 0 bases from V and 5 bases from J, leaving 16 bases between. The germline V gene has CDR1 MGHRA and CDR2 YSYEKL. Written as DNA, the CDR3 is TGCGCCAGCAGCCAAGAAGACGGGGGGGTAGGGTATGGCTACACCTTC. Its protein product is CASSQEDGGVGYGYTF.

Only one count was recorded for this clonotype. The chain recombines TRBV12-3 or TRBV12-4 with TRBJ1-5; D gene uncertain. The CDR3 length is 14 residues. V dropped 7 bases and J dropped 4 bases, with 14 bases sitting between them. The CDR3 bases are TGTGCCAGCACTTCTAACGGGTGGAATCAGCCCCAGCATTTT. Its translation is CASTSNGWNQPQHF.

This clonotype was seen once. The rearrangement links TRBV7-2 to TRBJ1-2; a possible D gene is TRBD1 (5 bases). CDR1 is SGHTA and CDR2 is FQGNSA in the germline V gene. The V and J ends lost 1 base and 3 bases respectively, with 12 bases between them. The CDR3 is 15 amino acids. CDR3 region: CASSLVVGDHYGYTF. CDR3 DNA: TGTGCCAGCAGCTTAGTTGTAGGGGACCACTATGGCTACACCTTC.